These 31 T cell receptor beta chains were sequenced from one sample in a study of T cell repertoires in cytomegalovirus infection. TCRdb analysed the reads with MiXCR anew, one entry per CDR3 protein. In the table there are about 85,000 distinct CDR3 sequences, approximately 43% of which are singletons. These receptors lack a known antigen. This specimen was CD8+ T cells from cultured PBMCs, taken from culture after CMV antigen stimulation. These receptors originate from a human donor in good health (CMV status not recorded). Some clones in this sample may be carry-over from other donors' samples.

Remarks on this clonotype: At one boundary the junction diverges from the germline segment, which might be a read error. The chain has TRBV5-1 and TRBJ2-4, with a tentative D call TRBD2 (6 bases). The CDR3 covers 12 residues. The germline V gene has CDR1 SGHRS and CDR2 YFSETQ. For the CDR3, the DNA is TGCGCCAGCAGCATGGGGAGGAACATTAAGTACTTC. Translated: CASSMGRNIKYF.

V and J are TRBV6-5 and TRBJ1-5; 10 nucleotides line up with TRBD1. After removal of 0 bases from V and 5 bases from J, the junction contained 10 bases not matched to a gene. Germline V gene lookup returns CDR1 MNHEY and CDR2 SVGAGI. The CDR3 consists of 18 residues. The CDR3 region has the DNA TGTGCCAGCAGTTACTCGGGCCCTGGACAGGGGGTCCATCAGCCCCAGCATTTT. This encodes CASSYSGPGQGVHQPQHF.

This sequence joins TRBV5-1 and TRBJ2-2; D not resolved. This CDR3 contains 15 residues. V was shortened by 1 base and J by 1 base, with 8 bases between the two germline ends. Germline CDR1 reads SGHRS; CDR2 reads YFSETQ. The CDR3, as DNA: TGCGCCAGCAGCTTGTGGTGGCGGAACACCGGGGAGCTGTTTTTT. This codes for CASSLWWRNTGELFF.

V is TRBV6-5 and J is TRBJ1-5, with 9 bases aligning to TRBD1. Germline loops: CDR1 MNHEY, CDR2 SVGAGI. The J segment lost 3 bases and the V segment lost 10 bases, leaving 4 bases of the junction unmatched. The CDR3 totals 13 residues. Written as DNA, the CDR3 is TGTGCCATATGGACAGGGGTCAATCAGCCCCAGCATTTT. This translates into CAIWTGVNQPQHF.

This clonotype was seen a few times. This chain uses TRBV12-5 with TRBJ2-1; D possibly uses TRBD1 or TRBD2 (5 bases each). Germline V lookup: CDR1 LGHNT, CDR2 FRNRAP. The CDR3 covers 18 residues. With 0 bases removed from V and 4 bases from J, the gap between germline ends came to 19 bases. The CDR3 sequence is CASGLVGVTGTQYNEQFF. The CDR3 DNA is TGTGCTAGTGGTTTGGTAGGGGTAACCGGGACCCAGTACAATGAGCAGTTCTTC.

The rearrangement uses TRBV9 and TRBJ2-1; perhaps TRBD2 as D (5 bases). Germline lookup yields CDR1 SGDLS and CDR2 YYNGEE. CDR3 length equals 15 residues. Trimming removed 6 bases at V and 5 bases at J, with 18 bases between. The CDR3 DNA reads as TGTGCCAGCACCAACCCTAGCATAGGGAACAATGAGCAGTTCTTC. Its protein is CASTNPSIGNNEQFF.

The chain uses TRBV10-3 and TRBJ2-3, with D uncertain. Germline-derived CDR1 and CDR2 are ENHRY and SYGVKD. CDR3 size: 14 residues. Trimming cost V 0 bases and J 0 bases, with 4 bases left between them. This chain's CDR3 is CAISESDSTDTQYF. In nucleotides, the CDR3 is TGTGCCATCAGTGAGTCGGACAGCACAGATACGCAGTATTTT.

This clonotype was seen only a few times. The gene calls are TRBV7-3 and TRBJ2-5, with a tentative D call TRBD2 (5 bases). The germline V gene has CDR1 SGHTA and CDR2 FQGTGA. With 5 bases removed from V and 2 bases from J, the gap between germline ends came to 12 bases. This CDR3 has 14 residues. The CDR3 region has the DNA TGTGCCAGCAGCCACGGGAAGGGTCAAGAGACCCAGTACTTC. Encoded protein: CASSHGKGQETQYF.

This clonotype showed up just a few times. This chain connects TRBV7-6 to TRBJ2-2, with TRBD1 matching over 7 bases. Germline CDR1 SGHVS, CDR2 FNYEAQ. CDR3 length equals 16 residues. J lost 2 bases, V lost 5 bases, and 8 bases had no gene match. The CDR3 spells CASSGGDRVNTGELFF. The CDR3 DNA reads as TGTGCCAGCAGCGGAGGCGACAGGGTCAACACCGGGGAGCTGTTTTTT.

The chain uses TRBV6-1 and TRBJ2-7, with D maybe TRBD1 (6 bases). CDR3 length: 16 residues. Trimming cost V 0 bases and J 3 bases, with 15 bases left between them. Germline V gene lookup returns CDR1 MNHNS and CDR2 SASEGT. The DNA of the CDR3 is TGTGCCAGCAGTGAAGCTTCGACAGGAATGAACTACGAGCAGTACTTC. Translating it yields CASSEASTGMNYEQYF.

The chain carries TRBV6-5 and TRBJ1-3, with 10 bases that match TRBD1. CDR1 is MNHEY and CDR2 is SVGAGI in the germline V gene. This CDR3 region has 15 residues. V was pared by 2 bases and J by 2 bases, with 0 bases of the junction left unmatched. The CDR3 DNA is TGTGCCAGCAGTTACGGGACAGGGGCTGGAAACACCATATATTTT. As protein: CASSYGTGAGNTIYF.

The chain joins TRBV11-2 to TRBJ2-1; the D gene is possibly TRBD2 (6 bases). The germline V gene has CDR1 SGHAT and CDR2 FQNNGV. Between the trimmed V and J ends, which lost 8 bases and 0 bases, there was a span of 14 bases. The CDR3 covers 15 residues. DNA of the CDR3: TGTGCCAGCTGCTGGGAGGTTACCTCCTACAATGAGCAGTTCTTC. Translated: CASCWEVTSYNEQFF.

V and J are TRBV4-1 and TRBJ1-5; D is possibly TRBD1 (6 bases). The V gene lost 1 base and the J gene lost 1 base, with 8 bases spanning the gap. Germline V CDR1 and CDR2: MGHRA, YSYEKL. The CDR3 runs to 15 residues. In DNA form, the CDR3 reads TGCGCCAGCAGCCAAGTAAGGGGGAGCAATCAGCCCCAGCATTTT. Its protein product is CASSQVRGSNQPQHF.

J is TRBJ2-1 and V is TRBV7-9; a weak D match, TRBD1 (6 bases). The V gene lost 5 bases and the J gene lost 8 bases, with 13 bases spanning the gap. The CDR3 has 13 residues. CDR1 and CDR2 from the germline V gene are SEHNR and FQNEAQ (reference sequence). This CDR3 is CASSRTAAYEQFF. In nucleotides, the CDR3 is TGTGCCAGCAGCCGGACAGCGGCCTATGAGCAGTTCTTC. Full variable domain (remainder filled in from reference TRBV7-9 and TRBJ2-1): DTGVSQNPRHKITKRGQNVTFRCDPISEHNRLYWYRQTLGQGPEFLTYFQNEAQLEKSRLLSDRFSAERPKGSFSTLEIQRTEQGDSAMYLCASSRTAAYEQFFGPGTRLTVL.

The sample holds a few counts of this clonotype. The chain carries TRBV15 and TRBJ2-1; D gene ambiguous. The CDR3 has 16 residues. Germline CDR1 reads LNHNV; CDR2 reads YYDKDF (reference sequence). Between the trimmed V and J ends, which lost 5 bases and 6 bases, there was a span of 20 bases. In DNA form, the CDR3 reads TGTGCCACCAGCGCACTCTCGGCCTCTCTACGCAATGAGCAGTTCTTC. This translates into CATSALSASLRNEQFF.

The CDR3 DNA follows: TGTGCCAGCAGTGCAGACTTAGGGGGGACGGCTATGAAGTATAGCAATCAGCCCCAGCATTTT. This sequence encodes CASSADLGGTAMKYSNQPQHF. The chain employs TRBV6-6 and TRBJ1-5; maybe TRBD1 (6 bases). CDR1 and CDR2 from the germline V gene are MNHNY and SVGAGI (reference sequence). The germline V and J ends were trimmed by 5 bases and 0 bases, with 29 bases remaining between them. The CDR3 totals 21 residues.

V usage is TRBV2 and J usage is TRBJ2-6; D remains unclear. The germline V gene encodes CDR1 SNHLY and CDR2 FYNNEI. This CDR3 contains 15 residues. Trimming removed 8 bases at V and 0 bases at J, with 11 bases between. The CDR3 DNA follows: TGTGCCAGCCTCGGACGGAACTCTGGGGCCAACGTCCTGACTTTC. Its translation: CASLGRNSGANVLTF.

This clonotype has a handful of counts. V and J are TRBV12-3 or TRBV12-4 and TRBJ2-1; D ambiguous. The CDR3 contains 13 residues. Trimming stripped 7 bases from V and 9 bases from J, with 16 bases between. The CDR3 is CASTNSLVAEQFF. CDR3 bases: TGTGCCAGCACCAACTCCCTAGTCGCTGAGCAGTTCTTC.

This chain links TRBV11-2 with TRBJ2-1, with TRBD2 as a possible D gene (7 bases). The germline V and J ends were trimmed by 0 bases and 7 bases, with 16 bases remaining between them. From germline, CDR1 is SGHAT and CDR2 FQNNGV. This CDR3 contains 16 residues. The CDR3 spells CASSLDSRGARNEQFF. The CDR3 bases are TGTGCCAGCAGCTTAGATTCCCGGGGGGCAAGGAATGAGCAGTTCTTC.

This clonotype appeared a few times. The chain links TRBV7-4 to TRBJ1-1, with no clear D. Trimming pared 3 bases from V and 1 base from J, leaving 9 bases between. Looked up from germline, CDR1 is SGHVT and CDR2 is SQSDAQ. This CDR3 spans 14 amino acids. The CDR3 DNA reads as TGTGCCAGCAGCTTGGTACACGGGAACACTGAAGCTTTCTTT. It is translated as CASSLVHGNTEAFF.

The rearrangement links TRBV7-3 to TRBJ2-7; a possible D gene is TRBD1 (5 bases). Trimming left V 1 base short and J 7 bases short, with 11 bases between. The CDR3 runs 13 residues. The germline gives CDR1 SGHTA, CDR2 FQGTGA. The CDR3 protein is CASSLNQRGEQYF. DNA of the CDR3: TGTGCCAGCAGCTTAAACCAAAGGGGAGAGCAGTACTTC. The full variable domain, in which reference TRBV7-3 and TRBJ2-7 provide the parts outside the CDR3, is GAGVSQTPSNKVTEKGKYVELRCDPISGHTALYWYRQSLGQGPEFLIYFQGTGAADDSGLPNDRFFAVRPEGSVSTLKIQRTERGDSAVYLCASSLNQRGEQYFGPGTRLTVT.

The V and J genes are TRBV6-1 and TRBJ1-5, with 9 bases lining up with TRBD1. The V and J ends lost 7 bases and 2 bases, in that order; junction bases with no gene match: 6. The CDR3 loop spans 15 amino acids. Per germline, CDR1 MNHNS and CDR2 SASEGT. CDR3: CASNQQGAGNQPQHF. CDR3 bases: TGTGCCAGCAACCAACAGGGGGCTGGCAATCAGCCCCAGCATTTT.

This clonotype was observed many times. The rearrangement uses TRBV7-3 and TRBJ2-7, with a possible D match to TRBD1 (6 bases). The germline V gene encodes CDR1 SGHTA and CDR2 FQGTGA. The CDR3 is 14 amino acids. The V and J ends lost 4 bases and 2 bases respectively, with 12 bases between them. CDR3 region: CASSSMTGAYEQYF. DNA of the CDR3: TGTGCCAGCAGCTCGATGACAGGCGCCTACGAGCAGTACTTC. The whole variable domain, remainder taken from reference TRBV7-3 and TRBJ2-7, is GAGVSQTPSNKVTEKGKYVELRCDPISGHTALYWYRQSLGQGPEFLIYFQGTGAADDSGLPNDRFFAVRPEGSVSTLKIQRTERGDSAVYLCASSSMTGAYEQYFGPGTRLTVT.

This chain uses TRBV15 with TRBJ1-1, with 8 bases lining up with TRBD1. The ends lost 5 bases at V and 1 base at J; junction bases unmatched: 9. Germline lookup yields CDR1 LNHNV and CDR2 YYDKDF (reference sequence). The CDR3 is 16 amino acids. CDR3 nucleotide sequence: TGTGCCACCAGCGGACGACAGGGGAGGGCGAACACTGAAGCTTTCTTT. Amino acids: CATSGRQGRANTEAFF.

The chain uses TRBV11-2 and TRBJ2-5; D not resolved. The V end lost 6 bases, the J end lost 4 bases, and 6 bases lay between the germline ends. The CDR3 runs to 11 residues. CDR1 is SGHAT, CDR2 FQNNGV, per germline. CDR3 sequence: CASSSGETQYF. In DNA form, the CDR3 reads TGTGCCAGCAGTTCAGGAGAGACCCAGTACTTC.

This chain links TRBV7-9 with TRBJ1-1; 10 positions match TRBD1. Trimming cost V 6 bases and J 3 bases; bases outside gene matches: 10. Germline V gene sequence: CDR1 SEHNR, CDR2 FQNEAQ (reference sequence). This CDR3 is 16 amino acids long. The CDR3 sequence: CASRQPGQGSYTEAFF. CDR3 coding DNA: TGTGCCAGCAGACAACCGGGACAGGGGTCTTACACTGAAGCTTTCTTT. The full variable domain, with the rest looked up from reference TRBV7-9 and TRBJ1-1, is DTGVSQNPRHKITKRGQNVTFRCDPISEHNRLYWYRQTLGQGPEFLTYFQNEAQLEKSRLLSDRFSAERPKGSFSTLEIQRTEQGDSAMYLCASRQPGQGSYTEAFFGQGTRLTVV.

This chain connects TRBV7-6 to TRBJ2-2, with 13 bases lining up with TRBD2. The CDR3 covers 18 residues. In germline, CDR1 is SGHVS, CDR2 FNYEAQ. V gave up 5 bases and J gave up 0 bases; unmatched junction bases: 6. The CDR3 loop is CASSPRLAGGANTGELFF. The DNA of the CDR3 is TGTGCCAGCAGCCCCCGACTAGCGGGGGGCGCGAACACCGGGGAGCTGTTTTTT.

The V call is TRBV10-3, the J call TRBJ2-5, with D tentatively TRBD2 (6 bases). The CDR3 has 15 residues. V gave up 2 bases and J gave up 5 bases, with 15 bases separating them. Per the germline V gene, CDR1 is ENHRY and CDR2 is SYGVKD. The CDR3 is CAISESSGKQETQYF. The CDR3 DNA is TGTGCCATCAGTGAGAGTAGCGGCAAGCAGGAGACCCAGTACTTC.

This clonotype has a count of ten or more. DNA of the CDR3: TGCGCCAGCAGCCAAGTCCCTCGGGACATTGGGAATGAGCAGTTCTTC. It translates to CASSQVPRDIGNEQFF. The rearrangement links TRBV4-1 to TRBJ2-1, with D possibly matching TRBD1 (6 bases). This CDR3 is 16 amino acids long. Germline CDR1 and CDR2: MGHRA and YSYEKL. Trimming removed 1 base at V and 7 bases at J, with 17 bases between.

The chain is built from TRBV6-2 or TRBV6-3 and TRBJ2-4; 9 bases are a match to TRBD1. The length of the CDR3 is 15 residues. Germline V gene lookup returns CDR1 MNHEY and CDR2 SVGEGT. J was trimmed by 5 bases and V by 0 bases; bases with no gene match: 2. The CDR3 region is CASSYSRTGENIQYF. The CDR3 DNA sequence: TGTGCCAGCAGTTACTCGAGGACAGGGGAAAACATTCAGTACTTC.

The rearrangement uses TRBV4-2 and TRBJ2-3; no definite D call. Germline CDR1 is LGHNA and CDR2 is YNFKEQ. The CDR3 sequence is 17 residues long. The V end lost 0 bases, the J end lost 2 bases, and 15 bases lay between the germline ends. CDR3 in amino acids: CASSQDSVLALTDTQYF. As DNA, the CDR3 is TGTGCCAGCAGCCAAGACTCTGTTTTGGCCCTCACAGATACGCAGTATTTT.